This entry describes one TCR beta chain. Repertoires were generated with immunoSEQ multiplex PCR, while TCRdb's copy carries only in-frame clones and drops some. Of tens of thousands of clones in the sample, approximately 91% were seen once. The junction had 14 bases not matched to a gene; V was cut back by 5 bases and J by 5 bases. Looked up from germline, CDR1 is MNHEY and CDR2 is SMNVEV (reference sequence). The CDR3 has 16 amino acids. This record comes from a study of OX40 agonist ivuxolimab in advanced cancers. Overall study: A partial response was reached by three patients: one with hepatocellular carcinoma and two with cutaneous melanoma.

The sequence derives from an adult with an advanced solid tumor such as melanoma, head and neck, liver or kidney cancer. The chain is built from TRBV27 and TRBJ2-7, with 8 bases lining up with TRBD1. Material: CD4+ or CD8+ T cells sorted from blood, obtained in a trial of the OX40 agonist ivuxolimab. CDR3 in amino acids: CASSINGQGGINEQYF. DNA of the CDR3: TGTGCCAGCAGTATAAACGGACAGGGCGGTATTAACGAGCAGTACTTC.